The source of this T cell receptor beta chain is a study of control samples from healthy donors and cancer patients. TCRdb's table, derived via immunoSEQ multiplex PCR, lists solely in-frame clones and lacks some. The data contain over 100,000 clones, around 89% of them seen just once; the ten biggest clones take up approximately 15%. Germline V CDR1 and CDR2: SGHRS, YFSETQ. Trimming removed 6 bases from V and 0 bases from J, with 12 bases in between. This CDR3 is 15 amino acids long. The rearrangement joins TRBV5-1 to TRBJ1-4; D gene uncertain. This sequence was found in a woman aged 50 to 65 in good health. The sample taken for sequencing was blood. This CDR3 is CASTYGPATNEKLFF. CDR3 bases: TGCGCCAGCACCTACGGTCCGGCAACTAATGAAAAACTGTTTTTT.